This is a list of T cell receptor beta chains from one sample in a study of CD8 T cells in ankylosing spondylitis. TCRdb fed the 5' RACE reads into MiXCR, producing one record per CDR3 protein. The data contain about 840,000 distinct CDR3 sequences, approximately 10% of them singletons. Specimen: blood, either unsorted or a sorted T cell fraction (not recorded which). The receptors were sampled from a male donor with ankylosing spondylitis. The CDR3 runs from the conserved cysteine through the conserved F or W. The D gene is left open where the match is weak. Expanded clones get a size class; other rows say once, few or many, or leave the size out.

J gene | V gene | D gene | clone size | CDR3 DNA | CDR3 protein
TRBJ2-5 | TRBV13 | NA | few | TGTGCCAGCAGCTTAAGACAGGCCCTCCGGACCCAGTACTTC | CASSLRQALRTQYF
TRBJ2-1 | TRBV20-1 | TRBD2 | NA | TGCAGTGCTAGCTCGGGACTAGGGGACAATGAGCAGTTCTTC | CSASSGLGDNEQFF
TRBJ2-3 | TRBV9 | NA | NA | TGTGCCAGCAGCGTGGTTCGGGCAGGGTCAGATACGCAGTATTTT | CASSVVRAGSDTQYF
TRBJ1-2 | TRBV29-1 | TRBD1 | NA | TGCAGCGTCTTAGGGACAGCCGTAAACTATGGCTACACCTTC | CSVLGTAVNYGYTF
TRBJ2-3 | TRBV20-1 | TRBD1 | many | TGCAGTGCTAGACAACAGGGGATTAGAGATACGCAGTATTTT | CSARQQGIRDTQYF
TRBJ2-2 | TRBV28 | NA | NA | TGTGCCACTCAGCGTAGCGGGGAGCTGTTTTTT | CATQRSGELFF
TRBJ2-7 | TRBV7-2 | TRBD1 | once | TGTGCCAGCAGCTTAGGACGACAGGGGCTTTCCTACGAGCAGTACTTC | CASSLGRQGLSYEQYF
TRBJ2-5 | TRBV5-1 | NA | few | TGCGCCAGCAGCCCCATCGGACAGACTACCTTGGAGACCCAGTACTTC | CASSPIGQTTLETQYF
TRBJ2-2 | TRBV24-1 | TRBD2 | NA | TGTGCCACCAGTGATTTAGGGAGGGGTGACACCGGGGAGCTGTTTTTT | CATSDLGRGDTGELFF
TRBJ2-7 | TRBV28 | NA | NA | TGTGCCAGCAGAGACAGCCCATACGAGCAGTACTTC | CASRDSPYEQYF
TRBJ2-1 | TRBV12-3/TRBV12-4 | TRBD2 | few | TGTGCCAGCGCCCCTAGCGGGAGGGCCAATGAGCAGTTCTTC | CASAPSGRANEQFF
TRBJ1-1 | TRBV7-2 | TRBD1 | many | TGTGCCAGCAGCTCTCGGACAGGCATGAACACTGAAGCTTTCTTT | CASSSRTGMNTEAFF
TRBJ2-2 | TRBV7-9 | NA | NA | TGTGCCAGCAGCCAACACCACGACTACTCGGTGCCCGGGGAGCTGTTTTTT | CASSQHHDYSVPGELFF
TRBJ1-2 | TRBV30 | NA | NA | TGTGCCTGGAGTCGGGGGATCGCTAACTATGGCTACACCTTC | CAWSRGIANYGYTF
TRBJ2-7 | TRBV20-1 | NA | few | TGCAGTGCTAGTATTGGCTTTCCGGTCCCTACCGACTCCTACGAGCAGTACTTC | CSASIGFPVPTDSYEQYF
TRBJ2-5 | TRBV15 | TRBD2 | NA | TGTGCCACCAGCAGAGGAAGCGGGAGGGCTAAAGAGACCCAGTACTTC | CATSRGSGRAKETQYF